Below, one T cell receptor beta chain is given with its context. These data originate in a study of T cell changes during pregnancy in multiple sclerosis. Libraries were prepared by immunoSEQ multiplex PCR; TCRdb keeps only in-frame clonotypes and omits some of them. The table records some 43,000 clones, 94% of them present only once. The CDR3 consists of 16 residues. CDR1 is MNHEY, CDR2 SVGAGI, per germline. V was pared by 2 bases and J by 8 bases, with 9 bases of the junction left unmatched. The J gene is TRBJ1-2, the V gene TRBV6-5; 12 bases align to TRBD1. This clonotype was obtained from a female donor with multiple sclerosis, enrolled in a pregnancy study. Sequencing was performed on CD8+ T cells from peripheral blood mononuclear cells, taken in the third trimester of pregnancy. CDR3 sequence (DNA): TGTGCCAGCAGTTACACTCCGGGACAGGGGGCGTCCGGCTACACCTTC. Its protein product is CASSYTPGQGASGYTF.